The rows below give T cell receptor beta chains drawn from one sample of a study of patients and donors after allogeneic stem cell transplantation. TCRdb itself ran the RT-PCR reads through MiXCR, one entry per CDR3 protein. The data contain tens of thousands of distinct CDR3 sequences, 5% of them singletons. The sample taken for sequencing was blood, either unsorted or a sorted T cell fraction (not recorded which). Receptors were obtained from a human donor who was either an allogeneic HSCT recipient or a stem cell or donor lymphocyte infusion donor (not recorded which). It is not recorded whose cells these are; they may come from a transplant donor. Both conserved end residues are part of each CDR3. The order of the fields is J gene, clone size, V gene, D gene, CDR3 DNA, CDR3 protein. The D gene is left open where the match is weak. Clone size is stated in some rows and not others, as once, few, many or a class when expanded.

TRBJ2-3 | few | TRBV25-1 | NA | TGTGCCAGCAGTGAATCTAGCGGCACAGATACGCAGTATTTT | CASSESSGTDTQYF
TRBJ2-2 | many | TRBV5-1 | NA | TGCGCCAGCAGCTTGGGGACAAACACCGGGGAGCTGTTTTTT | CASSLGTNTGELFF
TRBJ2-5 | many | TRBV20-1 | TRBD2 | TGCAGTGCTACGAAGGCGACTAGCCTGGGAGAGACCCAGTACTTC | CSATKATSLGETQYF
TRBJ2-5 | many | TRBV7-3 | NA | TGTGCCAGCAGTTTAGGGGGAGGGGAGACCCAGTACTTC | CASSLGGGETQYF
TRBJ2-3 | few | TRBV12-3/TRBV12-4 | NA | TGTGCCAGCAGTCATGACACCTTAGATACGCAGTATTTT | CASSHDTLDTQYF
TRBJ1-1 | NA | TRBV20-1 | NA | TGCAGTGCTTTGGGGGGGGGCGGGAACACTGAAGCTTTCTTT | CSALGGGGNTEAFF
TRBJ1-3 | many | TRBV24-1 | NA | TGTGCCACCAGGGACCGATCTCCAAGAAACACCATATATTTT | CATRDRSPRNTIYF
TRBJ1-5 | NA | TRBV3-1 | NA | TGTGCCAGCAGCCAAGACAGGGTCGATCAGCCCCAGCATTTT | CASSQDRVDQPQHF
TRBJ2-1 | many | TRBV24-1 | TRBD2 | TGTGCCACCAGTGACCCGGGGACTAGCTCGGATGAGCAGTTCTTC | CATSDPGTSSDEQFF
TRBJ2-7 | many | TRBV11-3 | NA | TGTGCCAGCAGCCCCCCCACCGGGGGCTCCTACGAGCAGTACTTC | CASSPPTGGSYEQYF
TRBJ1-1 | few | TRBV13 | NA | TGTGCCAGCAGCTTAGAAGGATGGGGGAAGAACACTGAAGCTTTCTTT | CASSLEGWGKNTEAFF
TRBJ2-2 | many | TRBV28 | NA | TGTGCCAGCAGAACAGGCGTGGCATTTACCGGGGAGCTGTTTTTT | CASRTGVAFTGELFF
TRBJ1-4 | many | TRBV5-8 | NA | TGTGCCAGCAGCTCAAAGAGAACTAATGAAAAACTGTTTTTT | CASSSKRTNEKLFF
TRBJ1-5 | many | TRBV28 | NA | TGTGCCAGCTCTTCTTATCAGCCCCAGCATTTT | CASSSYQPQHF
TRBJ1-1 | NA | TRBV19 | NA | TGTGCCAGTAGTATTACTGCTATGAGCCACACTGAAGCTTTCTTT | CASSITAMSHTEAFF
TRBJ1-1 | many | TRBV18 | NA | TGTGCCAGCTCACCACAGTCAGGCAACACTGAAGCTTTCTTT | CASSPQSGNTEAFF
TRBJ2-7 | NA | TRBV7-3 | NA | TGTGCCAGCAGCCTCAACCCCCGAGCCGAGCAGTACTTC | CASSLNPRAEQYF
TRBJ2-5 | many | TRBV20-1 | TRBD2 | TGCAGTGCTAGCGGGACTAGCCAAGCCCAAGAGACCCAGTACTTC | CSASGTSQAQETQYF
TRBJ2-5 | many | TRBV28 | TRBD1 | TGTGCCAGCAGTTCTCACTCTTCCGGGACAGCGAAAGAGACCCAGTACTTC | CASSSHSSGTAKETQYF
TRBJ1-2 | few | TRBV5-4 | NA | TGTGCCAGCACCGTTAAGGGGTACTATGGCTACACCTTC | CASTVKGYYGYTF